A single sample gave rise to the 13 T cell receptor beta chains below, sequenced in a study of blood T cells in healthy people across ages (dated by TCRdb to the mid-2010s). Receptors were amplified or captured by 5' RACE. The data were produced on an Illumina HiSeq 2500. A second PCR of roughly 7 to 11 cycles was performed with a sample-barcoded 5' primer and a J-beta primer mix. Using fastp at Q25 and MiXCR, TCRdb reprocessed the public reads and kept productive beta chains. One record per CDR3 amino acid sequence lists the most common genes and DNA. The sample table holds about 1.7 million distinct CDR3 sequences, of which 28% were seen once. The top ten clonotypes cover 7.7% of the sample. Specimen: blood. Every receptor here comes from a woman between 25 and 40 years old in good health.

CDR3 coding DNA: TGTGCCAGCAGCTCAGGTTGGGACAGGGCCCTGAATGAGCAGTTCTTC. Translating it yields CASSSGWDRALNEQFF. V is TRBV5-6 and J is TRBJ2-1; 9 positions match TRBD1. The CDR3 loop spans 16 amino acids. Germline loops: CDR1 SGHDT, CDR2 YYEEEE. V gave up 3 bases and J gave up 7 bases; unmatched junction bases: 11.

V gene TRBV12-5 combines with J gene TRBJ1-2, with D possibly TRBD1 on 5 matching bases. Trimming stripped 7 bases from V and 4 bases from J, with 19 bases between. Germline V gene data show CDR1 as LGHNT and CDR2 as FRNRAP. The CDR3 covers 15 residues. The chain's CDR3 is CASAAPGAFLYGYTF. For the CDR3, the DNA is TGTGCTAGTGCCGCCCCTGGGGCCTTCCTCTATGGCTACACCTTC.

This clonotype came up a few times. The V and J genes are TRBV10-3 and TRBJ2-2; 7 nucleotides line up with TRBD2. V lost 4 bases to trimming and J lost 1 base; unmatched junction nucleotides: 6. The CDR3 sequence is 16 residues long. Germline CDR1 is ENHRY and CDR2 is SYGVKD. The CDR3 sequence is CAISAGSSGNTGELFF. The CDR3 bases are TGTGCCATCAGTGCGGGTTCTAGCGGGAACACCGGGGAGCTGTTTTTT.

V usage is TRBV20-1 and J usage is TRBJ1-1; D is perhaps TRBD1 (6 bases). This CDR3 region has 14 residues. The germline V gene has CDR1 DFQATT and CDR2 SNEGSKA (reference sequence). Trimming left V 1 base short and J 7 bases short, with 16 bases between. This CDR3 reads CSARGFRGRSEAFF. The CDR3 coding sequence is TGCAGTGCTAGAGGCTTTCGGGGGCGCAGTGAAGCTTTCTTT.

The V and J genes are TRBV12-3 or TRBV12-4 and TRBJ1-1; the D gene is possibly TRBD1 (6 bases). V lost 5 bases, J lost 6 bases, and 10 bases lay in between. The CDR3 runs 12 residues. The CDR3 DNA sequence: TGTGCCAGCAGTAGGGGGGCCTCTGAAGCTTTCTTT. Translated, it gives CASSRGASEAFF.

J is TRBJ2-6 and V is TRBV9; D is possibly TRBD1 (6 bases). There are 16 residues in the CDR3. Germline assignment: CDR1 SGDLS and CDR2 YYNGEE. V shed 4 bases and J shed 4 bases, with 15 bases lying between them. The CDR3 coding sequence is TGTGCCAGCAGCCCTTCGGCAGGGGTAGGGGCCAACGTCCTGACTTTC. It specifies CASSPSAGVGANVLTF.

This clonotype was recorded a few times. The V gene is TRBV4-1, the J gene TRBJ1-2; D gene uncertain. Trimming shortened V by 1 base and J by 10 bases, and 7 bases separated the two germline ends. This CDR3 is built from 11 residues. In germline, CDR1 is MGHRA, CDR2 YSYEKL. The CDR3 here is CASSQGTVYTF. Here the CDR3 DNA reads TGCGCCAGCAGCCAAGGAACGGTCTACACCTTC.

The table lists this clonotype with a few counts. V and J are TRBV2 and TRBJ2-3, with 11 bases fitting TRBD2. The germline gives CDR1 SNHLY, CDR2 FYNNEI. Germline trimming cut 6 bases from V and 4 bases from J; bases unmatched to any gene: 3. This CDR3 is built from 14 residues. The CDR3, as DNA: TGTGCCAGCAGGAGTAGCGGGGGGGCAGATACGCAGTATTTT. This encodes CASRSSGGADTQYF.

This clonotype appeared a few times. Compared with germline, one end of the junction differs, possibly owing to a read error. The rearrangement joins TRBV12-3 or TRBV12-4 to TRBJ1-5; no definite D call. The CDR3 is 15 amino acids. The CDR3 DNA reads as TGTACCAGCAGTTTTATCGCAGCCATTGGTCAGCCCCAGCATTTT. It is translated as CTSSFIAAIGQPQHF.

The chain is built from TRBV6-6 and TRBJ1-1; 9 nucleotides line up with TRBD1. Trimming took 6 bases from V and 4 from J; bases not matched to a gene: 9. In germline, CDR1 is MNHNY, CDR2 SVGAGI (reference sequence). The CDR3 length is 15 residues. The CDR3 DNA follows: TGTGCCAGCAGGGTACAGGGGGCGGGAACCACTGAAGCTTTCTTT. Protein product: CASRVQGAGTTEAFF.

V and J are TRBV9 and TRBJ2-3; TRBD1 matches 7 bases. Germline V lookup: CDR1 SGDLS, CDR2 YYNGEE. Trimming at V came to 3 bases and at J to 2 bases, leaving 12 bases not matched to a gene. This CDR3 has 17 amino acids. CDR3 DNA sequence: TGTGCCAGCAGCGCCAGGACCGGGACAGAGGTCACAGATACGCAGTATTTT. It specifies CASSARTGTEVTDTQYF. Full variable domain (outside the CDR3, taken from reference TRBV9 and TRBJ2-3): DSGVTQTPKHLITATGQRVTLRCSPRSGDLSVYWYQQSLDQGLQFLIQYYNGEERAKGNILERFSAQQFPDLHSELNLSSLELGDSALYFCASSARTGTEVTDTQYFGPGTRLTVL.

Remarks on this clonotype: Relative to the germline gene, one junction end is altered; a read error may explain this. The CDR3 sequence is CAGSPGAQVGNTEAFF. CDR3 sequence (DNA): TGTGCCGGCAGTCCAGGGGCTCAGGTAGGGAACACTGAAGCTTTCTTT. The chain joins TRBV12-3 or TRBV12-4 to TRBJ1-1; TRBD1 might be the D (6 bases). This CDR3 has 16 amino acids.

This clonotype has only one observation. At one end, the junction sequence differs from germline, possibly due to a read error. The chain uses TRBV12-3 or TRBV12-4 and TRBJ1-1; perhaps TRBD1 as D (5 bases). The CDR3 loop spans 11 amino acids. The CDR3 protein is CAGSAGTRAFF. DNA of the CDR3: TGTGCCGGCAGCGCCGGGACGAGGGCTTTCTTT.